One and the same sample provided the 9 T cell receptor beta chains below, sequenced in a study of beta chain features in type 1 diabetes. All of the isolated RNA was reverse transcribed, so expressed TCRB transcripts were sequenced. The method was immunoSEQ multiplex PCR; TCRdb's version includes in-frame clones alone and lacks a portion of them. The repertoire holds 200,000 to 300,000 clones, with about 71% as singletons. Sequenced sample: naive CD4+ T cells from blood. These receptors originate from a man aged 30 to 39 in good health.

This chain links TRBV19 with TRBJ2-5; possible D gene TRBD2, 6 bases. The CDR3 loop spans 14 amino acids. Germline assignment: CDR1 LNHDA and CDR2 SQIVND (reference sequence). Deletions cut 4 bases from V and 2 bases from J, with 11 bases between. In nucleotides, the CDR3 is TGTGCCAGTAGTAGCCCGGGGAGGCAAGAGACCCAGTACTTC. Protein product: CASSSPGRQETQYF.

The chain carries TRBV30 and TRBJ2-7, with D tentatively TRBD1 (7 bases). V dropped 2 bases and J dropped 4 bases, with 15 bases sitting between them. The CDR3 covers 14 residues. Germline CDR1 and CDR2: GTSNPN and SVGIG (reference sequence). The CDR3, as DNA: TGTGCCTGGAGTTCGACTAGACAGGGTTACGAGCAGTACTTC. Its translation: CAWSSTRQGYEQYF.

In regard to this clone: The identical CDR3 is also encoded by other nucleotide sequences in the sample. This chain uses TRBV30 with TRBJ1-2, with D tentatively TRBD1 (5 bases). This CDR3 spans 12 amino acids. The germline CDR1 and CDR2 sequences are GTSNPN and SVGIG (reference sequence). Trimming pared 2 bases from V and 6 bases from J, leaving 10 bases between. In DNA form, the CDR3 reads TGTGCCTGGAGTCTCCAGGGCCATGGCTACACCTTC. Amino acids: CAWSLQGHGYTF.

The chain is built from TRBV4-3 and TRBJ2-3, with TRBD1 identical over 10 bases. The CDR3 has 14 amino acids. V was clipped by 4 bases and J by 3 bases; unmatched bases: 1. Germline V CDR1 and CDR2: LGHNA, YSLEER. The CDR3, as DNA: TGCGCCAGCAGCCCGGGACAGGGGACAGATACGCAGTATTTT. Translated, it gives CASSPGQGTDTQYF.

The chain links TRBV30 to TRBJ2-1, with D possibly called TRBD1 or TRBD2 (5 bases each). Deletions cut 0 bases from V and 8 bases from J, with 20 bases between. CDR1 is GTSNPN, CDR2 SVGIG, per germline (reference sequence). The CDR3 runs 16 residues. The CDR3 region has the DNA TGTGCCTGGAGTGTCCAACGGACCTCCCGAGGGGATGAGCAGTTCTTC. This codes for CAWSVQRTSRGDEQFF. Supplemented by reference TRBV30 and TRBJ2-1, the full variable domain reads SQTIHQWPATLVQPVGSPLSLECTVEGTSNPNLYWYRQAAGRGLQLLFYSVGIGQISSEVPQNLSASRPQDRQFILSSKKLLLSDSGFYLCAWSVQRTSRGDEQFFGPGTRLTVL.

The chain links TRBV7-9 to TRBJ2-3; D is perhaps TRBD2 (6 bases). The CDR3 is 14 amino acids. Trimming took 8 bases from V and 2 from J, leaving 14 bases between them. Germline-derived CDR1 and CDR2 are SEHNR and FQNEAQ (reference sequence). The CDR3 DNA reads TGTGCCAGCGTTTTAGGCGGGATCACAGATACGCAGTATTTT. Translated, it gives CASVLGGITDTQYF.

The chain has TRBV11-2 and TRBJ2-1, with 10 positions matching TRBD2. The V and J ends lost 2 bases and 7 bases, in that order; junction bases with no gene match: 2. This CDR3 has 14 residues. Per germline, CDR1 SGHAT and CDR2 FQNNGV. The CDR3 protein is CASSLTSGKNEQFF. As DNA, the CDR3 is TGTGCCAGCAGCTTAACTAGCGGGAAGAATGAGCAGTTCTTC.

This clone came up once. V gene TRBV30 combines with J gene TRBJ2-2, with D possibly being TRBD1 (5 bases). Germline CDR1 GTSNPN, CDR2 SVGIG (reference sequence). This CDR3 contains 13 residues. Trimming pared 3 bases from V and 6 bases from J, leaving 11 bases between. The CDR3 loop is CAWSWAGSGELFF. The CDR3 DNA reads TGTGCCTGGAGCTGGGCAGGGTCCGGGGAGCTGTTTTTT. Full variable domain (remainder filled in from reference TRBV30 and TRBJ2-2): SQTIHQWPATLVQPVGSPLSLECTVEGTSNPNLYWYRQAAGRGLQLLFYSVGIGQISSEVPQNLSASRPQDRQFILSSKKLLLSDSGFYLCAWSWAGSGELFFGEGSRLTVL.

This clone occurred a few times. J is TRBJ2-5 and V is TRBV29-1; 8 bases match TRBD1. The CDR3 has 13 residues. J gave up 0 bases and V 6 bases, and 3 bases lay outside the gene matches. Germline values: CDR1 SQVTM, CDR2 ANQGSEA. CDR3 DNA: TGCAGCGTCAGGGGGCGGCACCAAGAGACCCAGTACTTC. Translated, it gives CSVRGRHQETQYF.